Listed below are T cell receptor beta chains from one sample, sequenced in a study of blood T cells in healthy people across ages. In TCRdb, the 5' RACE reads were re-called with MiXCR into one record per CDR3 protein. The repertoire consists of about 730,000 distinct CDR3 sequences, with about 42% occurring once and the leading ten covering approximately 22%. Sequencing used blood. Every receptor here comes from an older woman in good health. CDR3s include the opening cysteine and the closing phenylalanine or tryptophan. Each record gives: clone size, V gene, D gene, J gene, CDR3 length, CDR3 protein, CDR3 DNA. D genes are given only for firm matches. The size entry is marked missing in some rows and otherwise reads once, few, many or a size class.

clone_size: few; v_call: TRBV25-1; d_call: NA; j_call: TRBJ2-1; cdr3_length: 16; cdr3_aa: CASSQATGESYNEQFF; cdr3_nt: TGTGCCAGCAGTCAAGCGACGGGAGAATCCTACAATGAGCAGTTCTTC
clone_size: NA; v_call: TRBV28; d_call: TRBD2; j_call: TRBJ2-5; cdr3_length: 17; cdr3_aa: CASSLGWASGGQETQYF; cdr3_nt: TGTGCCAGCAGTTTGGGGTGGGCTAGCGGGGGCCAAGAGACCCAGTACTTC
clone_size: many; v_call: TRBV6-2/TRBV6-3; d_call: TRBD2; j_call: TRBJ2-3; cdr3_length: 15; cdr3_aa: CASSGGTSGVDTQYF; cdr3_nt: TGTGCCAGCAGTGGCGGGACTAGCGGGGTGGATACGCAGTATTTT
clone_size: many; v_call: TRBV12-3/TRBV12-4; d_call: NA; j_call: TRBJ2-7; cdr3_length: 13; cdr3_aa: CASSFVEPYEQYF; cdr3_nt: TGTGCCAGCAGTTTTGTAGAGCCCTACGAGCAGTACTTC
clone_size: few; v_call: TRBV6-6; d_call: NA; j_call: TRBJ2-7; cdr3_length: 14; cdr3_aa: CASSRDFSSYEQYF; cdr3_nt: TGTGCCAGCAGCAGGGACTTTAGCTCCTACGAGCAGTACTTC
clone_size: NA; v_call: TRBV12-3/TRBV12-4; d_call: NA; j_call: TRBJ2-3; cdr3_length: 12; cdr3_aa: CASWRGVDTQYF; cdr3_nt: TGTGCCAGCTGGAGGGGGGTCGATACGCAGTATTTT
clone_size: NA; v_call: TRBV4-1; d_call: TRBD1; j_call: TRBJ1-1; cdr3_length: 17; cdr3_aa: CASSQDGNRGWDTEAFF; cdr3_nt: TGCGCCAGCAGCCAAGATGGGAACAGGGGGTGGGACACTGAAGCTTTCTTT
clone_size: many; v_call: TRBV6-2/TRBV6-3; d_call: TRBD1; j_call: TRBJ2-3; cdr3_length: 17; cdr3_aa: CASSYPDRGLTRDTQYF; cdr3_nt: TGTGCCAGCAGTTACCCCGACAGGGGGCTAACAAGAGATACGCAGTATTTT
clone_size: many; v_call: TRBV20-1; d_call: NA; j_call: TRBJ2-3; cdr3_length: 16; cdr3_aa: CSARDPLVRNTDTQYF; cdr3_nt: TGCAGTGCTAGAGATCCTTTAGTCCGAAACACAGATACGCAGTATTTT
clone_size: NA; v_call: TRBV12-3/TRBV12-4; d_call: NA; j_call: TRBJ1-2; cdr3_length: 14; cdr3_aa: CASSAPGTSYGYTF; cdr3_nt: TGTGCCAGCAGTGCCCCCGGGACATCCTATGGCTACACCTTC
clone_size: NA; v_call: TRBV29-1; d_call: TRBD2; j_call: TRBJ2-7; cdr3_length: 12; cdr3_aa: CSAAAGVNEQYF; cdr3_nt: TGCAGCGCCGCAGCGGGAGTCAACGAGCAGTACTTC